This T cell receptor beta chain was retrieved from a study of blood T cell repertoires in COVID-19. Study context: The United States, Italy and Spain supplied acute and convalescent COVID-19 samples. Sources were T cells, B-cell-depleted T cells, or PBMCs; the material itself was cDNA or gDNA.

The CDR3 spans 14 residues. V lost 6 bases and J lost 9; bases outside the gene matches: 11. Germline-derived CDR1 and CDR2 are LNHDA and SQIVND (reference sequence). Participants reported their clinical history, and cohort assignment relied on those reports. The repertoire was sequenced with immunoSEQ multiplex PCR; TCRdb's copy has only in-frame clones and lacks some. The sample lists fewer than 200,000 clones; 65% to 85% were seen once. The receptor's source is a woman between 45 and 65 years old in a cohort exposed to, infected with or recovered from COVID-19 (not recorded which). Sequencing was carried out using PBMCs or T cells enriched from blood (not recorded which). The V call is TRBV19, the J call TRBJ2-7, with TRBD1 identical over 10 bases. CDR3 loop: CASSADRGDSGQYF. DNA of the CDR3: TGTGCCAGTAGCGCGGACAGGGGGGATTCCGGGCAGTACTTC.